This T cell receptor (beta chain) was captured by sequencing in a study of T cells in Graves' hyperthyroidism and ophthalmopathy. Findings and caveats of the study: Blood also carried most thyroid clonotypes expanded above 0.001.

With 5 bases clipped from V and 2 bases from J, the junction kept 8 bases outside the gene matches. The CDR3 consists of 15 residues. Germline V gene sequence: CDR1 MNHNS, CDR2 SASEGT. There were TCR beta CDR3 regions amplified from RNA transcripts. The study used the HTBI primer set for a first-round RT-PCR of the TCR CDR3. One entry per CDR3 protein, called by TCRdb with MiXCR from the multiplex PCR reads. The top ten clones hold around 17% of a sample with about 770,000 distinct CDR3 sequences, 15% to 20% of them seen once. As concerns this clonotype: What it binds is not known.

The J gene is TRBJ2-5, the V gene TRBV6-1, with 7 bases matching TRBD1. The origin of this receptor is a woman between 50 and 59 years old with Graves' hyperthyroidism that later progressed to Graves' ophthalmopathy. Material: blood. The chain's CDR3 is CASSTTGTVQETQYF. The CDR3 nucleotides read TGTGCCAGCAGTACCACCGGGACAGTTCAAGAGACCCAGTACTTC.